A single sample gave rise to the 3 T cell receptor beta chains below, sequenced in a study of regulatory T cells in long-lasting Graves disease. Time point meaning: newly diagnosed GD, antithyroid drugs for less than 3 months. Extracted RNA from PBMCs served as the source of the TCR library. Arm-PCR of CDR3 regions and iRepertoire HTBI primers were the basis on which TCR beta libraries were built. TCRdb reprocessed the multiplex PCR reads via MiXCR and lists one record per CDR3 protein. The repertoire includes 300,000 to 400,000 distinct CDR3 sequences, roughly 17% of them detected once, and roughly 30% sits in the top ten. This sample was shared with a second study, whose subject was T cells in Graves' hyperthyroidism and ophthalmopathy.

The sample consisted of peripheral blood mononuclear cells (PBMCs), taken at new diagnosis, from a patient treated with antithyroid drugs. The receptor source for this set is a man aged 35-49 years with Graves disease.

The CDR3: CASSFLGRVEKLFF. CDR3 nucleotides: TGCGCCAGCAGCTTTTTAGGTCGTGTGGAAAAACTGTTTTTT. The genes are TRBV5-1 and TRBJ1-4; no definite D call. The germline CDR1 and CDR2 sequences are SGHRS and YFSETQ. Trimming left V 2 bases short and J 8 bases short, with 13 bases between. The CDR3 covers 14 residues.

This clonotype has at least ten counts. This chain links TRBV7-6 with TRBJ2-1, with 10 bases lining up with TRBD2. V gave up 3 bases and J gave up 4 bases; unmatched junction bases: 9. The CDR3 has 17 amino acids. Germline V CDR1 and CDR2: SGHVS, FNYEAQ. CDR3 coding DNA: TGTGCCAGCAGCTTTATCGCGCTAGCGGGGGTTTACAATGAGCAGTTCTTC. Its protein product is CASSFIALAGVYNEQFF.

The V call is TRBV10-3, the J call TRBJ2-3; no clear D gene. The V and J ends lost 3 bases and 0 bases respectively, with 7 bases between them. Germline loops: CDR1 ENHRY, CDR2 SYGVKD. The CDR3 contains 14 residues. The CDR3 spells CAISDEASTDTQYF. The CDR3 DNA sequence: TGTGCCATCAGTGATGAGGCTAGCACAGATACGCAGTATTTT.